The entry that follows covers one TCR beta chain sequence. This clonotype has at least ten counts. Its antigen target is currently unknown. No base quality information exists; no much larger clone differs at one position. A case-control design nested within a healthcare worker cohort in London, UK, was used, with weekly nasopharyngeal swab PCR tests and blood sampling performed. Healthcare workers were recruited between 23 and 31 March 2020, during the week of the UK lockdown, and were followed weekly for up to roughly 16 weeks. Library preparation was by 5' RACE. TCRdb names NextSeq 500 as the instrument used. The TCR library protocol attached unique molecular identifiers to individual cDNA molecules to correct for sequencing error and PCR bias. TCR alpha and beta chains were both sequenced, and the abundances of alpha and beta sequences in each sample were closely correlated with each other. The original pipeline was this. Decombinator V4 was used to annotate TCR sequences for V gene, J gene and CDR3. TCRs were defined as expanded if a significant change between any two time points was detected under a Poisson model with p below 0.0001. TCR abundances were normalised to the total number of TCRs sequenced in each sample and reported as counts per million. VDJdb, accessed on 1 November 2021, was searched for TCRs annotated for CMV, EBV and SARS-CoV-2, and TCRs annotated for more than one antigen were excluded. TCRdb reran the public reads through fastp at Q25 and MiXCR, keeping productive beta chains. Rows with one shared CDR3 protein collapse into an entry with the most common genes and DNA. For this entry, the V and J calls and clone size follow TCRdb and not the study's own pipeline. The sample table lists tens of thousands of distinct CDR3 sequences, around 4.6% of them with a count of one. 7.5% to 8.5% of the sample rests with the top ten.

This sample was included in a study of early T cells in non-severe SARS-CoV-2 infection (dated by TCRdb to the early 2020s). Regarding the study in general: Bulk RNA from unsorted whole blood was used for TCR sequencing, so alpha and beta chains could not be paired.

What the study reported, not specific to this receptor: Matching against VDJdb was skewed toward anti-spike CD8 responses, likely underestimated virus-specific expansions, and missed private and CD4 specificities.

This clonotype was obtained from an adult who was a healthcare worker with PCR-confirmed SARS-CoV-2 infection or an uninfected control (not recorded which). The sample consisted of whole blood.

CDR3 region: CASSQERINYGYTF. The DNA sequence is given as TGCGCCAGCAGCCAAGAACGGATTAACTATGGCTACACCTTC. The chain joins TRBV4-3 to TRBJ1-2, with the D gene call left open. Trimming costs V 0 bases and J 1 base, and their ends lie 6 bases apart. Inclusive of the bounding cysteine and phenylalanine, the CDR3 is 14 residues long. CDR3 DNA is the only sequence kept; it has 42 bases, read in frame from the first base. Taken from the germline V gene, the CDR1 and CDR2 loops are LGHNA and YSLEER.